This T cell receptor beta chain was sequenced for a study of blood T cell repertoires in COVID-19 (dated by TCRdb to the early 2020s). Broadly, across the study: The collaborator samples originated in the United States, Italy and Spain and spanned the acute and convalescent phases of COVID-19. The prospective study material was composed of cDNA or gDNA derived from T cells, B-cell-depleted T cells, or PBMCs. A de-identified subject ID, COVID-19 status, age in years and sex were almost always included in the sample metadata. The repertoires were released in a freely available public database meant as a resource for research on the immune response to SARS-CoV-2. Deeply sampled blood TCRbeta repertoires from subjects exposed to, actively infected with, or recovered from COVID-19 were included in the dataset. HLA class I and class II types, where available, came from metadata supplied by the sample provider rather than from assay-based typing. Samples came from the ongoing ImmuneRACE study (first 160 participants) plus 1,254 subjects from 6 global collaborators. What the study reported, not specific to this receptor: The amount of clinical and demographic metadata varied by source and participant and was provided uncurated.

Looking up the germline V gene (reference sequence) yields CDR1 SEHNR and CDR2 FQNEAQ. The CDR3 runs 15 amino acids, cysteine and phenylalanine included. Only CDR3 DNA remains: 45 bases, in frame from the first base. V is shortened by 2 bases, J by 0 bases, and the region joining them spans 9 bases. Another Seattle source contributed samples from volunteer blood donors who had recovered from COVID-19. Each collaborating institution followed its own protocols to collect whole blood in K2EDTA tubes. For TCRbeta analysis, collaborators shipped samples in one of three forms: frozen whole blood, isolated PBMCs, or DNA extracted from either of those sample types. TCRbeta CDR3 regions were amplified from genomic DNA by means of the immunoSEQ Assay, a bias-controlled multiplex PCR. On the authors' methods: Nucleated cell counts per sample were estimated from amplification of reference gene primers within the assay. To quantify the absolute abundance of each unique TCRbeta CDR3 rearrangement, sequence reads were collapsed and filtered. For each sample, productive Simpson clonality was calculated as the square root of Simpson's diversity index across productive rearrangements. TCRdb carries this immuneACCESS record with in-frame sequences only. Its versions omit some clonotypes, under half of them owing to an unresolved V gene in the studies checked, with the rest unexplained. Clone size and V and J calls were adopted from that table, with D and trimming inferred from the DNA. This sample lists roughly 290,000 clones; 70% to 90% were detected once. The ten largest clones capture about 7.8% of the sample.

Note on this clone: Its antigen remains undetermined. No base-level quality is on record; no much larger clone is a single base apart.

The source of this sequence is a woman in her forties or fifties who had recovered from COVID-19. Sequencing was done on a sample of peripheral blood. The sequence links TRBV7-9 to TRBJ2-3, and possibly TRBD2, on 5 matching bases. CDR3 sequence: CASSLRRGSTDTQYF. The sequenced DNA: TGTGCCAGCAGCTTACGACGGGGTAGCACAGATACGCAGTATTTT.